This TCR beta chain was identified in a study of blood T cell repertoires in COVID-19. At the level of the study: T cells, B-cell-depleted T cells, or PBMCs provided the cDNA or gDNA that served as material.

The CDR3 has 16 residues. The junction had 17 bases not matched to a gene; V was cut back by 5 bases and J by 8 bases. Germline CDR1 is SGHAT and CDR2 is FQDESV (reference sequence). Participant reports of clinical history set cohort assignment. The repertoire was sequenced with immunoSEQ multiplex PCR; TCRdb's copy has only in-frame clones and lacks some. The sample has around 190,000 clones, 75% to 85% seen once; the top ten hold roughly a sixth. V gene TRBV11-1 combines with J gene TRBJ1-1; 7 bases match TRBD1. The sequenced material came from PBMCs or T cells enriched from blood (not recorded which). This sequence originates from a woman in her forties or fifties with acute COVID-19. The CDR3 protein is CASSPRTGRRVAEAFF. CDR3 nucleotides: TGTGCCAGCAGCCCCAGGACAGGACGCAGAGTAGCGGAAGCTTTCTTT.